This TCR beta chain appears in the sequencing data of a study of blood T cell repertoires in COVID-19. Sequencing was performed with immunoSEQ multiplex PCR; in TCRdb, only in-frame clones are kept and a portion is missing. The sample lists 200,000 to 250,000 clones, 70% to 90% occurring once. Trimming took 4 bases from V and 6 from J; bases not matched to a gene: 9. The CDR3 covers 15 residues. Germline CDR1 reads MDHEN; CDR2 reads SYDVKM. The source of this sequence is a man aged 25-40 years who had recovered from COVID-19. The genes are TRBV28 and TRBJ1-2; 9 nucleotides match TRBD1. The sequencing input was PBMCs or T cells enriched from blood (not recorded which). The CDR3 sequence is CASSSSETGGDGYTF. DNA for the CDR3: TGTGCCAGCAGTTCCTCCGAGACAGGGGGAGATGGCTACACCTTC.